Shown below are 24 T cell receptor beta chains from a single sample sequenced in a study of blood T cell repertoires in COVID-19. Method: immunoSEQ multiplex PCR; TCRdb's copy keeps in-frame clones and lacks some. The sample yields around 60,000 clones, approximately 81% seen once. The sequenced material came from peripheral blood. The receptors originated from a man aged 55 to 70 with COVID-19, enrolled during active disease.

This rearrangement joins TRBV9 to TRBJ2-4; TRBD2 agrees at 7 bases. V dropped 0 bases and J dropped 1; count of bases not matched to a gene: 4. CDR1 is SGDLS, CDR2 YYNGEE, per germline. The CDR3 length is 16 residues. The CDR3 sequence: CASSVAREGAKNIQYF. DNA of the CDR3: TGTGCCAGCAGCGTAGCCAGGGAGGGGGCCAAAAACATTCAGTACTTC.

This clone was found a few times. The V call is TRBV5-1, the J call TRBJ2-1; 8 positions match TRBD1. The trim removed 0 bases at V and 2 bases at J, leaving 1 base unmatched. The CDR3 is 15 residues long. Germline CDR1 SGHRS, CDR2 YFSETQ. CDR3 nucleotide sequence: TGCGCCAGCAGCTTGGGGGGACAGGCCTACAATGAGCAGTTCTTC. Amino acids: CASSLGGQAYNEQFF.

The J gene is TRBJ2-2, the V gene TRBV7-3, with 10 nucleotides matching TRBD2. With V trimmed by 3 bases and J by 6 bases, 7 bases remained unmatched. Germline CDR1 SGHTA, CDR2 FQGTGA. CDR3 length equals 16 residues. CDR3: CASSFWLAGVPGELFF. The DNA for the CDR3 is TGTGCCAGCAGCTTTTGGCTAGCGGGAGTGCCCGGGGAGCTGTTTTTT. Complete variable domain (other parts from reference TRBV7-3 and TRBJ2-2): GAGVSQTPSNKVTEKGKYVELRCDPISGHTALYWYRQSLGQGPEFLIYFQGTGAADDSGLPNDRFFAVRPEGSVSTLKIQRTERGDSAVYLCASSFWLAGVPGELFFGEGSRLTVL.

The J gene is TRBJ1-1, the V gene TRBV28, with 10 bases fitting TRBD1. CDR3 length equals 15 residues. The germline gives CDR1 MDHEN, CDR2 SYDVKM. V lost 3 bases, J lost 5 bases, and 6 bases stayed unmatched. The CDR3 nucleotides read TGTGCCAGCAGTTTGCCGACAGGGGGCAGGACTGAAGCTTTCTTT. This codes for CASSLPTGGRTEAFF.

This rearrangement joins TRBV6-1 to TRBJ1-2, with D unresolved. From germline, CDR1 is MNHNS and CDR2 SASEGT. The CDR3 consists of 17 residues. Trimming cost V 1 base and J 4 bases, with 19 bases left between them. CDR3 residues: CASSEGIGVRTPYGYTF. The CDR3 DNA follows: TGTGCCAGCAGTGAAGGGATTGGCGTCAGGACTCCCTATGGCTACACCTTC.

The chain carries TRBV5-4 and TRBJ1-2; 9 bases are a match to TRBD1. CDR1 SGHNT and CDR2 YYREEE come from the germline V gene (reference sequence). The trim removed 1 base at V and 7 bases at J, leaving 8 bases unmatched. This CDR3 is built from 15 residues. The DNA of the CDR3 is TGTGCCAGCAGCTTGCAAGGGACAGGGAGTTTTGGCTACACCTTC. Encoded protein: CASSLQGTGSFGYTF. The full variable domain, its missing parts supplied by reference TRBV5-4 and TRBJ1-2, is ETGVTQSPTHLIKTRGQQVTLRCSSQSGHNTVSWYQQALGQGPQFIFQYYREEENGRGNFPPRFSGLQFPNYSSELNVNALELDDSALYLCASSLQGTGSFGYTFGSGTRLTVV.

The CDR3 reads CASSSTQGPNEKLFF. The CDR3, as DNA: TGTGCCAGCAGTTCCACACAGGGCCCAAATGAAAAACTGTTTTTT. This chain connects TRBV28 to TRBJ1-4, with D perhaps matching TRBD1 (6 bases). The ends were cut back, 4 bases at V and 5 bases at J, with 14 bases in the middle. Germline V gene lookup returns CDR1 MDHEN and CDR2 SYDVKM. This CDR3 comprises 15 residues.

The CDR3 spells CATSESAGEWFRNEQFF. For the CDR3, the DNA is TGTGCCACCAGTGAATCGGCGGGGGAGTGGTTTCGGAATGAGCAGTTCTTC. V usage is TRBV24-1 and J usage is TRBJ2-1; 7 positions match TRBD2. The CDR3 has 17 amino acids. Germline V gives CDR1 KGHDR, CDR2 SFDVKD. The trim removed 4 bases at V and 7 bases at J, leaving 15 bases unmatched.

J is TRBJ2-4 and V is TRBV7-3, with 9 bases matching TRBD2. V lost 6 bases and J lost 7; bases outside the gene matches: 4. Germline V CDR1 and CDR2: SGHTA, FQGTGA. CDR3 length equals 13 residues. The CDR3 spells CASSLSGGNIQYF. The CDR3 DNA is TGTGCCAGCAGTCTTAGCGGGGGCAACATTCAGTACTTC.

This sequence joins TRBV12-3 or TRBV12-4 and TRBJ2-2; unclear D gene. This CDR3 comprises 13 residues. Trimming cost V 8 bases and J 7 bases, with 14 bases left between them. DNA of the CDR3: TGTGCCAGCGTATTTTCGACGGGCGGGGAGCTGTTTTTT. It encodes CASVFSTGGELFF.

This clone was seen only once. The chain carries TRBV6-5 and TRBJ1-6; D gene uncertain. Per germline, CDR1 MNHEY and CDR2 SVGAGI. V was pared by 6 bases and J by 8 bases, with 14 bases between. The CDR3 runs 14 residues. This chain's CDR3 is CASRTTEQYSPLHF. CDR3 DNA sequence: TGTGCCAGCAGGACTACTGAGCAGTATTCACCCCTCCACTTT.

This chain links TRBV5-4 with TRBJ2-3, with TRBD1 identical over 9 bases. V shed 6 bases, J shed 4 bases, and the junction held 9 bases outside the gene matches. The CDR3 length is 15 residues. Looked up from germline, CDR1 is SGHNT and CDR2 is YYREEE (reference sequence). The CDR3 sequence is CASKTGGLSADTQYF. The CDR3 DNA is TGTGCCAGCAAGACAGGGGGATTGTCCGCAGATACGCAGTATTTT.

This clone was observed a few times. The sample carries other DNA sequences with the same CDR3. The rearrangement joins TRBV4-1 to TRBJ1-1; no clear D gene. CDR1 and CDR2 from the germline V gene are MGHRA and YSYEKL. Trimming cost V 0 bases and J 1 base, with 6 bases left between them. The CDR3 spans 14 residues. The CDR3 loop reads CASSQEPGNTEAFF. CDR3 nucleotide sequence: TGCGCCAGCAGCCAAGAACCGGGGAACACTGAAGCTTTCTTT.

This clone was detected only a few times. CDR3 nucleotides: TGCGCCAGCAGCTTGGATAGCGGGGGGAGGGATACGCAGTATTTT. This codes for CASSLDSGGRDTQYF. This sequence joins TRBV5-1 and TRBJ2-3; 10 positions agree with TRBD2. Trimming removed 0 bases from V and 6 bases from J; junction bases left unmatched: 4. The germline V gene has CDR1 SGHRS and CDR2 YFSETQ. CDR3 length: 15 residues.

The rearrangement joins TRBV10-3 to TRBJ2-3, with D perhaps TRBD2 (5 bases). The V gene's germline CDR1 is ENHRY and CDR2 SYGVKD. Trimming left V 10 bases short and J 9 bases short, with 14 bases between. This CDR3 contains 11 residues. For the CDR3, the DNA is TGTGCCAGCCTGGGGAGTAGGACGCAGTATTTT. Translating it yields CASLGSRTQYF.

The genes are TRBV25-1 and TRBJ1-4, with D possibly TRBD1 on 5 matching bases. Germline CDR1 is MGHDK and CDR2 is SYGVNS. With 8 bases removed from V and 7 bases from J, the gap between germline ends came to 14 bases. This CDR3 is built from 13 residues. Here the CDR3 DNA reads TGTGCCAGCGGGGGGTATTCAAGTGAAAAACTGTTTTTT. This gives the protein CASGGYSSEKLFF.

This chain joins TRBV6-2 or TRBV6-3 and TRBJ2-5; TRBD2 agrees at 14 bases. J lost 10 bases, V lost 5 bases, and 21 bases had no gene match. Germline loops: CDR1 MNHEY, CDR2 SVGEGT. CDR3 size: 19 residues. The CDR3 DNA reads TGTGCCAGCAGTCTACTCAGGACTAGCGGGGGGTCCCGCTCCCAGAGCCAGTACTTC. Amino acids: CASSLLRTSGGSRSQSQYF.

The chain carries TRBV6-5 and TRBJ1-2; D might be TRBD1 (6 bases). Trimming took off 6 bases at V and 3 bases at J, with 11 bases between the two ends. CDR1 is MNHEY and CDR2 is SVGAGI in the germline V gene. This CDR3 region has 13 residues. CDR3 sequence (DNA): TGTGCCAGCAGCCTGTCAGGGGACTATGGCTACACCTTC. Encoded protein: CASSLSGDYGYTF.

J is TRBJ2-7 and V is TRBV3-1 (or the pseudogene TRBV3-2); 8 bases are a match to TRBD2. J lost 5 bases, V lost 6 bases, and 6 bases had no gene match. The CDR3 extends over 13 amino acids. CDR1 and CDR2 from the germline V gene are LGHDT and YNNKEL (reference sequence). CDR3: CASSLPAGDEQYF. The CDR3 coding sequence is TGTGCCAGCAGTCTACCAGCGGGGGACGAGCAGTACTTC.

This sequence joins TRBV2 and TRBJ1-5, with D possibly TRBD1 on 5 matching bases. Between the trimmed V and J ends, which lost 8 bases and 2 bases, there was a span of 13 bases. The CDR3 has 14 residues. Germline CDR1 SNHLY, CDR2 FYNNEI. CDR3 sequence: CASSRTGGNQPQHF. The CDR3 DNA follows: TGTGCCAGCTCCAGGACGGGGGGCAATCAGCCCCAGCATTTT.

The chain recombines TRBV6-5 with TRBJ1-3, with TRBD1 matching 7 bases. From germline, CDR1 is MNHEY and CDR2 SVGAGI. CDR3 size: 15 residues. Germline trimming cut 6 bases from V and 0 bases from J; bases unmatched to any gene: 5. In DNA form, the CDR3 reads TGTGCCAGCAGCCGACGACAGGGCTCTGGAAACACCATATATTTT. It codes for CASSRRQGSGNTIYF.

By share of the sample, this clone is large (0.1 to 1%). The rearrangement links TRBV4-1 to TRBJ1-1; tentative D call: TRBD1 (5 bases). Trimming removed 4 bases from V and 4 bases from J, with 10 bases in between. Germline values: CDR1 MGHRA, CDR2 YSYEKL. This CDR3 is 13 amino acids long. Here the CDR3 reads CASSPREVTEAFF. CDR3 DNA: TGCGCCAGCAGCCCCAGGGAGGTCACTGAAGCTTTCTTT.

The CDR3 is CASSIDSPLLAGVYNEQFF. The CDR3 nucleotides read TGTGCCAGTAGTATAGATTCTCCCCTCCTAGCGGGGGTATACAATGAGCAGTTCTTC. The rearrangement links TRBV19 to TRBJ2-1; 10 bases are shared with TRBD2. Trimming removed 0 bases from V and 4 bases from J; junction bases left unmatched: 12. Per germline, CDR1 LNHDA and CDR2 SQIVND (reference sequence). This CDR3 spans 19 amino acids.

The rearrangement links TRBV12-3 or TRBV12-4 to TRBJ1-2, with D unresolved. CDR3 length: 13 residues. V lost 5 bases and J 4 bases, leaving 11 bases between the germline ends. The CDR3 reads CASSPQVSYGYTF. The CDR3, as DNA: TGTGCCAGCAGTCCGCAGGTTTCCTATGGCTACACCTTC.